Below, one T cell receptor (beta chain) is given with its context. What this receptor recognizes is not known. One base away there is no much larger clone; base qualities are not given. This record belongs to a study of T cell responses to AZD1222 COVID-19 vaccine (dated by TCRdb to the early 2020s). Some background on the complete study: A total of 233 trial participants underwent TCR sequencing, of whom 207 received two doses of AZD1222 and some 25 received two doses of the MenACWY control vaccine. Trial participants were enrolled into age subgroups of 18-55, 56-69 and 70-plus years, which contained roughly 150, 30 and 60 TCR-sequenced participants, respectively.

From the cysteine up to the phenylalanine, the CDR3 has a length of 15 residues. The sequence is cut down to CDR3 DNA, 45 bases in frame from base 1. Looking up the germline V gene yields CDR1 SGDLS and CDR2 YYNGEE. From V the trimming removes 4 bases and from J it removes 2 bases, while the gene matches leave 4 bases of the junction unaccounted for. The CDR3 regions of human TCRbeta chains were analyzed by immunosequencing. The original methods were these. TCRs in the repertoires were compared against a reference library of SARS-CoV-2-specific TCRs that had been generated with the MIRA antigen-specificity platform. Breadth was defined as the fraction of unique TCRs that were SARS-CoV-2-associated. Depth was defined as the fraction of total T cells that were SARS-CoV-2-associated. Each spike-specific TCR was assigned to its reactive spike region and to a CD4 or CD8 class using the MIRA data. Log10-transformed breadth and depth values were compared by one-way ANOVA with Sidak's multiple comparisons tests. The table was pulled from immuneACCESS by TCRdb, which kept in-frame rearrangements only. Such tables lose some clones; where checked, under half of the loss comes from unresolved V genes, and the rest has no known cause. V, J and clone size were drawn from that table, and D and trimming were deduced from the DNA. The sample yields 95,000 to 120,000 clones; over 85% were counted once. Jointly, the top ten make up approximately 3.1% of the sample.

The time point tag for this specimen amounts to: baseline before first vaccination. The treatment or condition label of this sample denotes: meningococcal conjugate vaccine given as trial control. Samples from vaccinated people were obtained from the UK trials COV001 and COV002, which included a single-blind randomized controlled phase 2/3 trial of AZD1222 (ChAdOx1 nCoV-19) in healthy adults. For TCRbeta chain sequencing, PBMC samples were collected from trial participants at day 0 and at day 28 after the second dose. Overall study outcomes, separate from this receptor: Participants were mostly white British, with more females than males. The authors suggested clonal diversity may have been underestimated. Only six AZD1222 recipients were SARS-CoV-2 seropositive at baseline, limiting conclusions about previously exposed vaccinees. The 56-69-year group was small, and its depth increase did not reach significance, likely because of low power. CD4 TCRs associated with the vaccine covered the entire spike protein, and the dominant responses were in regions 160-218 and 743-854. Reportedly, close to half of the unique spike-specific TCRs recognized epitopes lying outside the regions that are mutated in the B.1.351 and B.1.1.7 variants. Because no day 14 peak-response samples were available, repertoires were characterized only after the peak T cell response. After two AZD1222 doses, spike-specific TCR breadth and depth were significantly higher than at day 0 and than in MenACWY recipients.

The sequencing here drew on peripheral blood, taken on day 0 of MenACWY control vaccination. The chain is encoded by TRBV9 joined to TRBJ1-4; 8 bases in the middle match TRBD1. The sequence derives from an adult in good health. The CDR3 protein is CASSYGTGTNEKLFF. The sequenced DNA: TGTGCCAGCAGCTACGGGACAGGTACTAATGAAAAACTGTTTTTT.